One T cell receptor (beta chain) is described in this entry. This clonotype came up once. The antigen it binds to is not known. An end of the junction does not agree with germline; a read error may underlie this. Sequencer: Illumina HiSeq 1500. The public reads were quality trimmed at Q25 with fastp and then assembled into clones with MiXCR by TCRdb, keeping productive beta chains. Entries are consolidated by CDR3 protein sequence, retaining the most common genes and DNA. This sample holds 630,000 or so distinct CDR3 sequences; roughly a quarter were observed only once. 6.5% to 10% of the sample comes from the top ten. Sequences MDHEN (CDR1) and SYDVKM (CDR2) are obtained from the germline V gene. The CDR3 covers 16 residues, taking in both the cysteine and the phenylalanine. The sequence is cut down to CDR3 DNA, 48 bases in frame from base 1. These data belong to a study of T cell repertoires in cytomegalovirus infection (dated by TCRdb to between 2017 and 2020). Concerning the study at large: Because public TCR beta signatures pointed to carriage of CMV infection together with the matching HLA type, the HLA type of each donor mattered for the analysis.

Study-wide findings and limitations: In both this cohort and an independent roughly 400-donor cohort, the cumulative frequency of public TCR beta family members distinguished carriers of CMV infection plus the relevant HLA type. The ex vivo response was dominated by HLA-C-restricted CMV-specific TCR beta clonotypes, which also provided the single most frequent clonotype in two of eight donors.

The rearranged segments are TRBV28 and TRBJ2-3; 11 junctional bases match TRBD2. Material for sequencing was CD8+ T cells from PBMCs. The receptor's source is a human donor in good health (CMV status not recorded). Some clones in this sample may be carry-over from other donors' samples. The CDR3 reads CASSLVAGGSTDMQYF. The sequence in DNA is TGTGCCAGCAGTTTAGTAGCGGGGGGGTCCACAGATATGCAGTATTTT.